This T cell receptor beta chain originates from a study of blood T cells in healthy people across ages. Germline V gives CDR1 LGHDT, CDR2 YNNKEL (reference sequence). Trimming cost V 4 bases and J 0 bases, with 13 bases left between them. There are 17 residues in the CDR3. Through a sample-barcoded 5' primer and a J-beta primer mix, a second PCR was run for roughly 6 to 11 cycles. TCRdb used MiXCR to reprocess the 5' RACE reads, holding one entry per CDR3 protein. The sample carries about 1.6 million distinct CDR3 sequences, almost 35% recorded once. Each sample had at least 6.5 million PBMCs isolated. At least 5 micrograms of total RNA were extracted per sample.

Sequenced material: blood. The TCR sequence derives from a woman aged 25 to 39 in good health. The chain joins TRBV3-1 to TRBJ2-6; maybe TRBD1 (5 bases). CDR3 coding DNA: TGTGCCAGCAGCCTACGACAGTCTTCCTCTGGGGCCAACGTCCTGACTTTC. This sequence encodes CASSLRQSSSGANVLTF. The full variable domain, its missing parts supplied by reference TRBV3-1 and TRBJ2-6, is DTAVSQTPKYLVTQMGNDKSIKCEQNLGHDTMYWYKQDSKKFLKIMFSYNNKELIINETVPNRFSPKSPDKAHLNLHINSLELGDSAVYFCASSLRQSSSGANVLTFGAGSRLTVL.